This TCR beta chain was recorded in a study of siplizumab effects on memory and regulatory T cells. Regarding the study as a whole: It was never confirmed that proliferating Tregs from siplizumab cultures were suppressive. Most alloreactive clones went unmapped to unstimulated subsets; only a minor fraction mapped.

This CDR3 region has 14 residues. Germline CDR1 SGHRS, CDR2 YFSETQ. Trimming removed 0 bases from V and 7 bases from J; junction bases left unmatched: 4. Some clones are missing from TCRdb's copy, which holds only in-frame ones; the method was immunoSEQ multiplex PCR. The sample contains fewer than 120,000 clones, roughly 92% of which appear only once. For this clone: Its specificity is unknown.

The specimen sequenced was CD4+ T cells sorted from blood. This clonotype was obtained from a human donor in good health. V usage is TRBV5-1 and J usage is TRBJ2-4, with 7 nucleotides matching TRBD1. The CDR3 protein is CASSLGGQNNIQYF. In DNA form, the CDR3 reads TGCGCCAGCAGCTTGGGGGGACAGAATAACATTCAGTACTTC.